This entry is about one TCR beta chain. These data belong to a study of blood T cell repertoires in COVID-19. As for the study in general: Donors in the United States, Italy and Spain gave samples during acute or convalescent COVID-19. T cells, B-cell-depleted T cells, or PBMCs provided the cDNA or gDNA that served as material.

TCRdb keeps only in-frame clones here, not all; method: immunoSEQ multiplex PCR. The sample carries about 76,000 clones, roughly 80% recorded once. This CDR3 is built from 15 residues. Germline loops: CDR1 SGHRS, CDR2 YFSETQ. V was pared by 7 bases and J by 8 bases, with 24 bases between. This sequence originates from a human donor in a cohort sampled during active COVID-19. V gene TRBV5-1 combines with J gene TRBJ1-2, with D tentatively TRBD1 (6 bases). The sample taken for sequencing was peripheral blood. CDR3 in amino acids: CASRDKIISRDGYTF. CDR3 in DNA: TGCGCCAGCCGGGACAAGATTATAAGTAGAGACGGCTACACCTTC.